This TCR beta chain was recorded in a study of cytomegalovirus exposure and HLA in healthy donors. The CDR3 extends over 18 amino acids. Germline V gene sequence: CDR1 LGHNA, CDR2 YSLEER. The trim removed 4 bases at V and 1 base at J, leaving 12 bases unmatched. With 60 Vbeta and 13 Jbeta primers, the PCR was carried out. Assay: immunoSEQ multiplex PCR; the TCRdb copy retains only in-frame clones and omits some. This table lists 65,000 to 85,000 clones. Material for sequencing was PBMCs. The rearrangement uses TRBV4-3 and TRBJ1-1; the match to TRBD1 covers 10 bases. This TCR came from a female donor in good health and CMV-seropositive. The chain's CDR3 is CASSPKSGQGMGNTEAFF. The CDR3 coding sequence is TGCGCCAGCAGCCCCAAGTCGGGACAGGGGATGGGGAACACTGAAGCTTTCTTT.